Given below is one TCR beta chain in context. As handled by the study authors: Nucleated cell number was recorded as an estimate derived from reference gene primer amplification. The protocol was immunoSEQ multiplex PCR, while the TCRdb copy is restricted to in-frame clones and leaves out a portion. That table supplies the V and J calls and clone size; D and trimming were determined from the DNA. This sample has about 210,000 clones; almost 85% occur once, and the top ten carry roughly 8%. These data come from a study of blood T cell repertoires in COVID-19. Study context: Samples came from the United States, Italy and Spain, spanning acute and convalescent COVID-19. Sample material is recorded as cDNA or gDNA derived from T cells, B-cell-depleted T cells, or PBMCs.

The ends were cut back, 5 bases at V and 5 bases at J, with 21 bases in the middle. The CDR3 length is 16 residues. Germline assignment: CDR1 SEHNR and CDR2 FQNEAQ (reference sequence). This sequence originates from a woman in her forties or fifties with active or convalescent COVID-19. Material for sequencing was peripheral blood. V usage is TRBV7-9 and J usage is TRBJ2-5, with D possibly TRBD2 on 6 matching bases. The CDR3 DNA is TGTGCCAGCAGCCCCCACCGTGGAGGGAGATTGGAGACCCAGTACTTC. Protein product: CASSPHRGGRLETQYF.